These 2 T cell receptor beta chains were all obtained from the same sample, sequenced in a study of blood T cell repertoires in COVID-19. Some clones are missing from TCRdb's copy, which holds only in-frame ones; the method was immunoSEQ multiplex PCR. The sample contains approximately 130,000 clones, roughly four fifths of which appear only once. Sequencing input: peripheral blood. These receptors were obtained from a human donor in a cohort sampled during active COVID-19.

The V call is TRBV2, the J call TRBJ1-1; D is perhaps TRBD1 (5 bases). Trimming removed 5 bases from V and 4 bases from J, with 17 bases in between. This CDR3 is 15 amino acids long. Germline CDR1 SNHLY, CDR2 FYNNEI. In nucleotides, the CDR3 is TGTGCCAGCAGTTGGGGGGGGACCCCTGGCACTGAAGCTTTCTTT. It translates to CASSWGGTPGTEAFF.

This chain uses TRBV12-3 or TRBV12-4 with TRBJ2-1, with no clear D. The V end lost 5 bases, the J end lost 6 bases, and 11 bases lay between the germline ends. The CDR3 loop spans 13 amino acids. The CDR3, as DNA: TGTGCCAGCAGTACCACTGGAGTCAATGAGCAGTTCTTC. It is translated as CASSTTGVNEQFF.